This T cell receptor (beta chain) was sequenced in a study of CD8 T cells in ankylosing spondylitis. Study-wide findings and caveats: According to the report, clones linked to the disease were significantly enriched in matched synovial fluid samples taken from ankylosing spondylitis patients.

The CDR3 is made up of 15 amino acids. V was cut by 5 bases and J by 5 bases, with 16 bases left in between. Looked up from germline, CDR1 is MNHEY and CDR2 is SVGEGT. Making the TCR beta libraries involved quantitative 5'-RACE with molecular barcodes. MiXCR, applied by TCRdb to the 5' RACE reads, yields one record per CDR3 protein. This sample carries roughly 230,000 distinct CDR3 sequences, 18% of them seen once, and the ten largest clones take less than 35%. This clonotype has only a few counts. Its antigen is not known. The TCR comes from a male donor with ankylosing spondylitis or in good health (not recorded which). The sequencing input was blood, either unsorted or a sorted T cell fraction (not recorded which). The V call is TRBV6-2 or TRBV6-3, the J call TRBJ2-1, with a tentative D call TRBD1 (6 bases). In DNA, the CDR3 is TGTGCCAGCAGTACCGAGGACAGTGGGGACAATGAGCAGTTCTTC. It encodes CASSTEDSGDNEQFF.